The 22 T cell receptor beta chains reported below all come from one sample, sequenced in a study of cytomegalovirus exposure and HLA in healthy donors. Clones were read by immunoSEQ multiplex PCR, and TCRdb kept only the in-frame ones, dropping some. This sample has 150,000 or so clones, with 75% to 90% found just once. Sequenced material: PBMCs. The receptors here all came from a woman aged 30 to 39 in good health and CMV-seropositive.

The rearrangement uses TRBV2 and TRBJ2-2; tentative D call: TRBD1 (5 bases). Germline loops: CDR1 SNHLY, CDR2 FYNNEI. The ends were cut back, 5 bases at V and 5 bases at J, with 12 bases in the middle. The CDR3 is 14 amino acids. This CDR3 reads CASSLGRGTGELFF. In DNA form, the CDR3 reads TGTGCCAGCAGTTTAGGAAGGGGTACCGGGGAGCTGTTTTTT.

The rearrangement links TRBV18 to TRBJ2-7, with 8 bases lining up with TRBD1. V lost 6 bases, J lost 5 bases, and 12 bases stayed unmatched. This CDR3 region has 15 residues. Germline V gene sequence: CDR1 KGHSH, CDR2 LQKENI. The CDR3 region has the DNA TGTGCCAGCTCCCCGGGGAGACAGGGGAATAACGAGCAGTACTTC. This sequence encodes CASSPGRQGNNEQYF.

The chain is built from TRBV28 and TRBJ1-2; a weak D match, TRBD1 (5 bases). Germline CDR1 and CDR2: MDHEN and SYDVKM. The germline V and J ends were trimmed by 7 bases and 8 bases, with 11 bases remaining between them. The CDR3 is made up of 11 amino acids. Written as DNA, the CDR3 is TGTGCCAGCACCTCAGGGCCCGGCTACACCTTC. Protein product: CASTSGPGYTF.

The rearrangement joins TRBV6-5 to TRBJ2-7; 8 nucleotides line up with TRBD2. The CDR3 is 14 residues long. V lost 2 bases and J lost 3; bases outside the gene matches: 3. Germline V CDR1 and CDR2: MNHEY, SVGAGI. The DNA for the CDR3 is TGTGCCAGCAGTTACCGGCTAGCGGGCTACGAGCAGTACTTC. Translated, it gives CASSYRLAGYEQYF.

This clone was counted a single time. This chain links TRBV7-2 with TRBJ2-7; 8 bases agree with TRBD1. Trimming took 5 bases from V and 7 from J; bases not matched to a gene: 10. CDR3 size: 14 residues. In germline, CDR1 is SGHTA, CDR2 FQGNSA. CDR3 protein: CASSNATGVGEQYF. CDR3 DNA: TGTGCCAGCAGCAACGCGACAGGGGTGGGTGAGCAGTACTTC.

J is TRBJ2-4 and V is TRBV5-1; TRBD1 agrees at 8 bases. CDR3 length equals 15 residues. V lost 4 bases to trimming and J lost 0 bases; unmatched junction nucleotides: 3. Germline V gives CDR1 SGHRS, CDR2 YFSETQ. CDR3 region: CASSEGQAAKNIQYF. The CDR3 DNA follows: TGCGCCAGCAGCGAGGGACAGGCAGCCAAAAACATTCAGTACTTC.

This chain links TRBV27 with TRBJ2-1; 8 bases match TRBD2. V dropped 2 bases and J dropped 5; count of bases not matched to a gene: 5. The germline CDR1 and CDR2 sequences are MNHEY and SMNVEV (reference sequence). The CDR3 extends over 15 amino acids. As DNA, the CDR3 is TGTGCCAGCAGTTTAGGCGGGAGGATCCACAATGAGCAGTTCTTC. As protein: CASSLGGRIHNEQFF.

The chain employs TRBV21-1 and TRBJ2-5; the D segment call TRBD1 is taken from the table without a DNA check. TRBV21-1 is shown as a pseudogene. This CDR3 has 16 residues. The CDR3 sequence is CASSPDRYLPQETQYF. CDR3 coding DNA: TGTGCCAGCAGCCCGGACAGATACCTCCCCCAAGAGACCCAGTACTTC.

This clone was seen once. The chain joins TRBV4-1 to TRBJ1-6; D not certain. Germline CDR1 and CDR2: MGHRA and YSYEKL. Trimming removed 0 bases at V and 2 bases at J, with 2 bases between. The CDR3 consists of 14 residues. The CDR3 protein is CASSQDAYNSPLHF. DNA of the CDR3: TGCGCCAGCAGCCAAGACGCCTATAATTCACCCCTCCACTTT.

The rearrangement uses TRBV28 and TRBJ2-5; D remains unclear. Trimming left V 7 bases short and J 5 bases short, with 17 bases between. Germline V gives CDR1 MDHEN, CDR2 SYDVKM. CDR3 length: 14 residues. The CDR3 coding sequence is TGTGCCAGCACCCGGAGACTCCCGGCGGAGACCCAGTACTTC. Its protein product is CASTRRLPAETQYF.

V gene TRBV6-5 combines with J gene TRBJ2-5; no clear D gene. Trimming removed 2 bases at V and 4 bases at J, with 11 bases between. This CDR3 has 14 residues. The germline V gene has CDR1 MNHEY and CDR2 SVGAGI. CDR3 loop: CASSYGSSGETQYF. In nucleotides, the CDR3 is TGTGCCAGCAGTTACGGTTCTTCGGGAGAGACCCAGTACTTC.

The rearrangement uses TRBV27 and TRBJ2-1; 8 nucleotides line up with TRBD2. The CDR3 extends over 14 amino acids. After removal of 10 bases from V and 6 bases from J, the junction contained 11 bases not matched to a gene. The germline V gene encodes CDR1 MNHEY and CDR2 SMNVEV (reference sequence). CDR3 sequence (DNA): TGTGCCACCCGAGGACTAGCCGGCCCCAATGAGCAGTTCTTC. As protein: CATRGLAGPNEQFF.

The chain couples TRBV4-2 to TRBJ1-1; D perhaps matches TRBD1 (6 bases). CDR3 length: 13 residues. Deletions cut 3 bases from V and 3 bases from J, with 8 bases between. CDR1 and CDR2 from the germline V gene are LGHNA and YNFKEQ. CDR3: CASSQGADTEAFF. The CDR3 DNA reads as TGTGCCAGCAGCCAGGGGGCCGACACTGAAGCTTTCTTT.

Notes on this clone: A junction end diverges from the germline sequence, so it may reflect a read error. The chain links TRBV28 to TRBJ2-7, with 9 bases aligning to TRBD1. This CDR3 region has 14 residues. Per germline, CDR1 MDHEN and CDR2 SYDVKM. CDR3: CASSFADRGNVLDF. The CDR3 DNA sequence: TGTGCCAGCAGTTTCGCAGACAGGGGGAATGTTTTGGACTTC. The whole variable domain, filled in from reference TRBV28 and TRBJ2-7, reads DVKVTQSSRYLVKRTGEKVFLECVQDMDHENMFWYRQDPGLGLRLIYFSYDVKMKEKGDIPEGYSVSREKKERFSLILESASTNQTSMYLCASSFADRGNVLDFGPGTRLTVT.

This clone occurred once. The gene calls are TRBV7-8 and TRBJ2-5, with D tentatively TRBD1 (6 bases). V was pared by 2 bases and J by 1 base, with 14 bases between. Germline V lookup: CDR1 SGHVS, CDR2 FQNEAQ. The CDR3 extends over 16 amino acids. This chain's CDR3 is CASSLNRALFQETQYF. CDR3 bases: TGTGCCAGCAGCTTAAACAGGGCGTTATTCCAAGAGACCCAGTACTTC.

The chain joins TRBV6-1 to TRBJ2-1, with D possibly matching TRBD2 (7 bases). Trimming removed 6 bases from V and 8 bases from J, with 17 bases in between. The CDR3 extends over 14 amino acids. CDR1 and CDR2 (germline): MNHNS, SASEGT. The CDR3 spells CASRRGGVFDEQFF. DNA for the CDR3: TGTGCCAGCAGAAGGGGGGGAGTTTTTGATGAGCAGTTCTTC.

This clone appeared a single time. This chain uses TRBV5-1 with TRBJ2-2, with a tentative D call TRBD1 (5 bases). Per the germline V gene, CDR1 is SGHRS and CDR2 is YFSETQ. V was pared by 6 bases and J by 2 bases, with 14 bases between. This CDR3 spans 15 amino acids. CDR3 amino acids: CASTLVQGNTGELFF. The CDR3 DNA reads as TGCGCCAGCACCCTGGTCCAGGGTAACACCGGGGAGCTGTTTTTT.

The chain employs TRBV28 and TRBJ1-2, with D tentatively TRBD1 (6 bases). Trimming removed 3 bases from V and 8 bases from J, with 19 bases in between. This CDR3 contains 15 residues. Germline values: CDR1 MDHEN, CDR2 SYDVKM. CDR3 region: CASSLRDNSGGGYTF. CDR3 coding DNA: TGTGCCAGCAGTTTGAGGGACAACTCCGGAGGCGGCTACACCTTC.

V usage is TRBV6-6 and J usage is TRBJ1-1, with unresolved D. This CDR3 spans 15 amino acids. CDR1 and CDR2 from the germline V gene are MNHNY and SVGAGI (reference sequence). Trimming shortened V by 5 bases and J by 7 bases, and 20 bases separated the two germline ends. The CDR3 sequence: CASSITFGGAIEAFF. CDR3 DNA sequence: TGTGCCAGCAGTATTACCTTCGGAGGTGCCATTGAAGCTTTCTTT.

The gene calls are TRBV2 and TRBJ2-3; 8 nucleotides agree with TRBD2. This CDR3 contains 15 residues. The V segment lost 7 bases and the J segment 1 base; nucleotides outside the gene matches: 7. Germline lookup yields CDR1 SNHLY and CDR2 FYNNEI. The CDR3 is CASNLLAAGTDTQYF. CDR3 nucleotides: TGTGCCAGCAACTTACTAGCGGCAGGCACAGATACGCAGTATTTT.

The genes are TRBV7-9 and TRBJ1-1, with a weak D call TRBD1 (6 bases). CDR1 SEHNR and CDR2 FQNEAQ come from the germline V gene (reference sequence). This CDR3 region has 16 residues. The V and J ends lost 4 bases and 0 bases respectively, with 15 bases between them. CDR3 bases: TGTGCCAGCAGCTCCGGGGGGGGCCTCATGAACACTGAAGCTTTCTTT. Amino acids: CASSSGGGLMNTEAFF.

V gene TRBV28 combines with J gene TRBJ1-3; D perhaps matches TRBD1 (6 bases). CDR1 is MDHEN, CDR2 SYDVKM, per germline. The CDR3 has 14 residues. V lost 5 bases and J 4 bases, leaving 12 bases between the germline ends. The CDR3 region has the DNA TGTGCCAGCAGTCCATGGGGGCTCGGAAACACCATATATTTT. Translated, it gives CASSPWGLGNTIYF.